These 23 T cell receptor beta chains were sequenced from one sample in a study of T cells in Graves' hyperthyroidism and ophthalmopathy (dated by TCRdb to about 2019). Library generation was performed with multiplex PCR. TCRdb shows the sequencer as Illumina HiSeq 2000. TCR beta CDR3 regions were amplified from RNA transcripts. The TCR CDR3 was subjected to a first round of RT-PCR using the HTBI primer set and the Qiagen OneStep RT-PCR kit. TCRdb handled the public reads itself, with Q25 trimming in fastp and clone calling in MiXCR, and kept productive beta chains. Identical CDR3 proteins give one entry, which carries the most common genes and DNA. The sample table shows about 600,000 distinct CDR3 sequences, and roughly 16% are seen once. The top ten hold about 3.5% of the sample. The sequencing input was blood. The receptors here all came from a middle-aged woman with Graves' ophthalmopathy.

The chain links TRBV20-1 to TRBJ2-3; 13 bases are shared with TRBD2. V lost 0 bases to trimming and J lost 1 base; unmatched junction nucleotides: 10. Germline CDR1 reads DFQATT; CDR2 reads SNEGSKA (reference sequence). The CDR3 runs to 19 residues. DNA for the CDR3: TGCAGTGCTAGAGAATTAGGACTAGCGGGAGTCTCGGGCACAGATACGCAGTATTTT. Amino acid sequence: CSARELGLAGVSGTDTQYF.

In this sample, this clonotype turned up many times. The chain joins TRBV11-2 to TRBJ1-2; D possibly corresponds to TRBD1 (5 bases). The V end was cut by 5 bases, the J end by 2 bases, with 15 bases between. Germline CDR1 and CDR2: SGHAT and FQNNGV. CDR3 length equals 15 residues. CDR3 protein: CASSPPFDRNYGYTF. The CDR3 coding sequence is TGTGCCAGCAGCCCGCCCTTCGACAGAAACTATGGCTACACCTTC.

CDR3 sequence: CSLGPGDPDSYEQYF. The CDR3 DNA follows: TGCAGCCTAGGTCCGGGGGACCCGGACTCCTACGAGCAGTACTTC. The chain carries TRBV29-1 and TRBJ2-7, with D perhaps TRBD2 (6 bases). Germline CDR1 and CDR2: SQVTM and ANQGSEA. V was shortened by 8 bases and J by 0 bases, with 20 bases between the two germline ends. CDR3 size: 15 residues.

On this clonotype itself: A read error is possible here, since a much larger clone lies one base away. The chain recombines TRBV7-2 with TRBJ2-7; 7 nucleotides line up with TRBD2. The CDR3 runs to 14 residues. In germline, CDR1 is SGHTA, CDR2 FQGNSA. The CDR3 DNA reads as TGTGCCAGCCGCTTAGTAGCTAGCGGCTACGAGCAGTACTTC. Protein sequence: CASRLVASGYEQYF.

The V call is TRBV28, the J call TRBJ2-1; D perhaps matches TRBD2 (5 bases). Per the germline V gene, CDR1 is MDHEN and CDR2 is SYDVKM. This CDR3 is built from 14 residues. V was pared by 7 bases and J by 3 bases, with 13 bases between. The CDR3 protein is CASTGPGSYNEQFF. Here the CDR3 DNA reads TGTGCCAGCACCGGTCCGGGGAGCTACAATGAGCAGTTCTTC.

This clonotype came up many times. This chain uses TRBV6-1 with TRBJ2-7; TRBD2 matches 8 bases. The CDR3 has 15 amino acids. Trimming took 2 bases from V and 3 from J; bases not matched to a gene: 6. Germline CDR1 reads MNHNS; CDR2 reads SASEGT. CDR3 loop: CASSETAGGGYEQYF. The CDR3 DNA follows: TGTGCCAGCAGTGAAACTGCGGGAGGCGGCTACGAGCAGTACTTC.

This clonotype was picked up many times. J is TRBJ2-1 and V is TRBV7-2, with 11 bases fitting TRBD2. The CDR3 totals 17 residues. In germline, CDR1 is SGHTA, CDR2 FQGNSA. With V trimmed by 5 bases and J by 1 base, 7 bases remained unmatched. CDR3 sequence reads: CASSLTSGSASYNEQFF. CDR3 bases: TGTGCCAGCAGCCTCACTAGCGGGAGTGCTTCCTACAATGAGCAGTTCTTC. Full variable domain (rest looked up from reference TRBV7-2 and TRBJ2-1): GAGVSQSPSNKVTEKGKDVELRCDPISGHTALYWYRQSLGQGLEFLIYFQGNSAPDKSGLPSDRFSAERTGGSVSTLTIQRTQQEDSAVYLCASSLTSGSASYNEQFFGPGTRLTVL.

DNA of the CDR3: TGTGCCTGGGCCCTGCGGACAGGCGGGCAAGCTTTCTTT. Its protein product is CAWALRTGGQAFF. The rearrangement links TRBV30 to TRBJ1-1; TRBD1 matches 7 bases. Germline-derived CDR1 and CDR2 are GTSNPN and SVGIG (reference sequence). The CDR3 consists of 13 residues. With 5 bases clipped from V and 9 bases from J, the junction kept 12 bases outside the gene matches.

In its sample, this clonotype was seen many times. The chain links TRBV28 to TRBJ2-2, with TRBD1 matching 8 bases. In germline, CDR1 is MDHEN, CDR2 SYDVKM. This CDR3 has 15 residues. J lost 2 bases, V lost 3 bases, and 2 bases had no gene match. CDR3: CASSFGTGNTGELFF. In DNA form, the CDR3 reads TGTGCCAGCAGTTTTGGGACAGGAAACACCGGGGAGCTGTTTTTT.

At least ten counts were recorded for this clonotype. The rearrangement links TRBV2 to TRBJ1-1; no reliable D call. The CDR3 is 12 amino acids. The germline gives CDR1 SNHLY, CDR2 FYNNEI. Here the CDR3 DNA reads TGTGCTCAGCAGATCCCGTTGACTGAAGCTTTCTTT. Translation: CAQQIPLTEAFF.

The rearrangement joins TRBV7-3 to TRBJ2-3; 10 nucleotides line up with TRBD1. This CDR3 contains 16 residues. The trim removed 5 bases at V and 4 bases at J, leaving 9 bases unmatched. Germline V CDR1 and CDR2: SGHTA, FQGTGA. CDR3 amino acids: CASSHASGTGADTQYF. CDR3 sequence (DNA): TGTGCCAGCAGCCATGCTTCCGGGACAGGGGCAGATACGCAGTATTTT. The full variable domain, with the rest looked up from reference TRBV7-3 and TRBJ2-3, is GAGVSQTPSNKVTEKGKYVELRCDPISGHTALYWYRQSLGQGPEFLIYFQGTGAADDSGLPNDRFFAVRPEGSVSTLKIQRTERGDSAVYLCASSHASGTGADTQYFGPGTRLTVL.

As for this clonotype: Since a much larger clone is just one base distant, this may be a read error. The chain recombines TRBV3-1 with TRBJ2-4, with unresolved D. The CDR3 has 16 amino acids. Germline V CDR1 and CDR2: LGHDT, YNNKEL (reference sequence). Trimming took 2 bases from V and 2 from J, leaving 13 bases between them. CDR3 DNA: TGTGCCAGCAGCCAACCAGGTCTGAAGACCAAAAACATTCAGTACTTC. Encoded protein: CASSQPGLKTKNIQYF.

This clonotype has a count of ten or more. This rearrangement joins TRBV20-1 to TRBJ2-3, with 10 bases fitting TRBD2. V trimming: 4 bases; J trimming: 3 bases; junction bases outside the gene matches: 7. This CDR3 is 15 amino acids long. Germline V CDR1 and CDR2: DFQATT, SNEGSKA (reference sequence). The CDR3 here is CSATGTSGVTDTQYF. In DNA, the CDR3 is TGCAGTGCTACCGGAACTAGCGGGGTAACAGATACGCAGTATTTT.

This clonotype was found a few times. The rearrangement links TRBV7-9 to TRBJ1-4; possibly TRBD1 for D (5 bases). The V gene lost 6 bases and the J gene lost 5 bases, with 16 bases spanning the gap. Germline CDR1 reads SEHNR; CDR2 reads FQNEAQ (reference sequence). This CDR3 is built from 15 residues. The CDR3 nucleotides read TGTGCCAGCAGGGAAGGGACGGCTGCGAATGAAAAACTGTTTTTT. Translating it yields CASREGTAANEKLFF. The entire variable domain, with the rest obtained from reference TRBV7-9 and TRBJ1-4, is as follows: DTGVSQNPRHKITKRGQNVTFRCDPISEHNRLYWYRQTLGQGPEFLTYFQNEAQLEKSRLLSDRFSAERPKGSFSTLEIQRTEQGDSAMYLCASREGTAANEKLFFGSGTQLSVL.

This sequence joins TRBV18 and TRBJ2-1; no reliable D call. The CDR3 loop spans 12 amino acids. Trimming left V 6 bases short and J 8 bases short, with 11 bases between. The germline V gene has CDR1 KGHSH and CDR2 LQKENI. The CDR3 DNA reads as TGTGCCAGCTCGGTGGTGGTGGATGAGCAGTTCTTC. Translating it yields CASSVVVDEQFF.

The chain combines TRBV27 with TRBJ1-1, with unresolved D. There are 15 residues in the CDR3. Germline CDR1 and CDR2: MNHEY and SMNVEV (reference sequence). The V gene lost 7 bases and the J gene lost 2 bases, with 17 bases spanning the gap. DNA for the CDR3: TGTGCCAGCACCCCGCAGGCGCATCCCAACACTGAAGCTTTCTTT. Amino acid sequence: CASTPQAHPNTEAFF.

This clonotype was detected ten times or more. This chain connects TRBV11-3 to TRBJ2-3; D uncertain. V lost 0 bases and J lost 4, with 5 bases in between. The CDR3 totals 13 residues. Germline CDR1 and CDR2: SGHNT and YENEEA. CDR3 protein: CASSLESSDTQYF. The CDR3 coding sequence is TGTGCCAGCAGCTTAGAGTCCTCAGATACGCAGTATTTT.

There are many counts of this clonotype. The chain uses TRBV2 and TRBJ2-2, with TRBD2 identical over 7 bases. V was clipped by 7 bases and J by 6 bases; unmatched bases: 8. The CDR3 spans 14 residues. The germline gives CDR1 SNHLY, CDR2 FYNNEI. This CDR3 reads CASKGWRESGELFF. The CDR3 DNA is TGTGCCAGCAAGGGATGGCGGGAGTCCGGGGAGCTGTTTTTT.

This clonotype occurred many times. The V gene is TRBV18, the J gene TRBJ2-5, with D possibly called TRBD1 or TRBD2 (6 bases each). The CDR3 length is 15 residues. V was cut by 3 bases and J by 5 bases, with 16 bases left in between. Germline-derived CDR1 and CDR2 are KGHSH and LQKENI. CDR3 in DNA: TGTGCCAGCTCACCTCTTTCGGGGGCACAGGAGACCCAGTACTTC. Translating it yields CASSPLSGAQETQYF.

In this sample, this clonotype turned up a few times. The chain carries TRBV4-1 and TRBJ2-5, with D possibly matching TRBD1 (5 bases). Between the trimmed V and J ends, which lost 1 base and 5 bases, there was a span of 11 bases. The CDR3 loop spans 14 amino acids. Germline V CDR1 and CDR2: MGHRA, YSYEKL. The CDR3 coding sequence is TGCGCCAGCAGCCAAGGAAGGCAGGGCGAGACCCAGTACTTC. This codes for CASSQGRQGETQYF.

The V call is TRBV29-1, the J call TRBJ2-1; D might be TRBD1 or TRBD2, each matching 5 bases. The CDR3 loop spans 17 amino acids. The V gene's germline CDR1 is SQVTM and CDR2 ANQGSEA. Trimming stripped 1 base from V and 0 bases from J, with 16 bases between. CDR3 in amino acids: CSVEGGSSGFSYNEQFF. The CDR3, as DNA: TGCAGCGTTGAAGGGGGCTCGAGCGGCTTCTCCTACAATGAGCAGTTCTTC.

This clonotype was seen many times. This chain links TRBV20-1 with TRBJ2-7; D remains unclear. The germline V gene has CDR1 DFQATT and CDR2 SNEGSKA (reference sequence). The CDR3 has 14 residues. The V end was cut by 4 bases, the J end by 0 bases, with 13 bases between. CDR3 in amino acids: CSAIGQEPSYEQYF. CDR3 coding DNA: TGCAGTGCTATAGGGCAGGAACCCTCCTACGAGCAGTACTTC.

This clonotype has ten or more counts. The chain is built from TRBV11-1 and TRBJ1-1; D unresolved. Germline CDR1 is SGHAT and CDR2 is FQDESV (reference sequence). This CDR3 is 15 amino acids long. V was shortened by 5 bases and J by 6 bases, with 19 bases between the two germline ends. The CDR3, as DNA: TGTGCCAGCAGCCAAACGCTTTGGGGTGGGGCTGAAGCTTTCTTT. Protein: CASSQTLWGGAEAFF.